A single sample gave rise to the 9 T cell receptor beta chains below, sequenced in a study of blood T cell repertoires in COVID-19. Sequencing was performed with immunoSEQ multiplex PCR; in TCRdb, only in-frame clones are kept and a portion is missing. The sample lists approximately 220,000 clones; over 70% were seen once. The sequencing sample was made of peripheral blood. Receptors were obtained from an elderly woman with acute or convalescent COVID-19.

The chain uses TRBV18 and TRBJ2-5; TRBD2 matches at 7 bases. There are 14 residues in the CDR3. Germline V gene lookup returns CDR1 KGHSH and CDR2 LQKENI. The trim removed 4 bases at V and 2 bases at J, leaving 4 bases unmatched. The CDR3 nucleotides are TGTGCCAGCTCACAGGCTAGCGGTCAAGAGACCCAGTACTTC. Translating it yields CASSQASGQETQYF.

The rearrangement joins TRBV5-6 to TRBJ1-1, with 11 bases identical to TRBD1. The CDR3 is 15 residues long. V was pared by 4 bases and J by 5 bases, with 7 bases of the junction left unmatched. In germline, CDR1 is SGHDT, CDR2 YYEEEE. CDR3 nucleotide sequence: TGTGCCAGCAGCCCGGACAGGGGGCGTGGAACTGAAGCTTTCTTT. It codes for CASSPDRGRGTEAFF.

The rearrangement links TRBV20-1 to TRBJ2-2; no definite D call. CDR3 size: 15 residues. V lost 3 bases to trimming and J lost 4 bases, with 15 bases between them. Germline-derived CDR1 and CDR2 are DFQATT and SNEGSKA (reference sequence). CDR3 sequence reads: CSASSAERATGELFF. The CDR3 DNA is TGCAGTGCTAGTTCGGCGGAGCGAGCCACCGGGGAGCTGTTTTTT.

The rearrangement uses TRBV28 and TRBJ2-2; tentatively, D is TRBD2 (5 bases). Germline loops: CDR1 MDHEN, CDR2 SYDVKM. The CDR3 has 15 amino acids. V was clipped by 2 bases and J by 6 bases, with 13 bases between them. The CDR3 reads CASSLPSGLPGELFF. CDR3 DNA sequence: TGTGCCAGCAGTTTACCTTCCGGACTCCCCGGGGAGCTGTTTTTT.

The chain carries TRBV5-1 and TRBJ2-1, with 11 bases aligning to TRBD2. Germline V gene data show CDR1 as SGHRS and CDR2 as YFSETQ. The CDR3 runs 15 residues. Unmatched junction bases numbered 5, after V lost 4 bases and J lost 5 bases. The CDR3 coding sequence is TGCGCCAGCAGCCCCGGGACTAGCGGAAACAATGAGCAGTTCTTC. Translated: CASSPGTSGNNEQFF.

The chain couples TRBV19 to TRBJ1-5; no firm D call. CDR3 length equals 15 residues. Germline CDR1 and CDR2: LNHDA and SQIVND (reference sequence). The V gene lost 5 bases and the J gene lost 1 base, with 12 bases spanning the gap. CDR3 sequence (DNA): TGTGCCAGTAGTTATGGGCAGACGAGCAATCAGCCCCAGCATTTT. Its protein is CASSYGQTSNQPQHF.

The CDR3 spells CSVLATLASEETQYF. The CDR3, as DNA: TGCAGCGTTTTAGCCACTCTTGCCTCGGAAGAGACCCAGTACTTC. This sequence joins TRBV29-1 and TRBJ2-5; D call uncertain. Deletions cut 5 bases from V and 3 bases from J, with 19 bases between. This CDR3 has 15 amino acids. The germline V gene has CDR1 SQVTM and CDR2 ANQGSEA.

The chain employs TRBV24-1 and TRBJ2-7, with a possible D match to TRBD2 (6 bases). Trimming pared 5 bases from V and 0 bases from J, leaving 16 bases between. This CDR3 contains 16 residues. Germline CDR1 and CDR2: KGHDR and SFDVKD. The CDR3, as DNA: TGTGCCACCAGTGTCAGAAGCGGGTTCAACTCCTACGAGCAGTACTTC. The encoded protein is CATSVRSGFNSYEQYF.

CDR3 bases: TGCGCCAGCAGCTTAAGACTAGCGAGCACAGATACGCAGTATTTT. Translating gives CASSLRLASTDTQYF. The J gene is TRBJ2-3, the V gene TRBV5-1; 8 bases match TRBD2. The CDR3 is 15 amino acids. Germline loops: CDR1 SGHRS, CDR2 YFSETQ. Trimming took 2 bases from V and 0 from J; bases not matched to a gene: 2. The full variable domain, its missing parts supplied by reference TRBV5-1 and TRBJ2-3, is KAGVTQTPRYLIKTRGQQVTLSCSPISGHRSVSWYQQTPGQGLQFLFEYFSETQRNKGNFPGRFSGRQFSNSRSEMNVSTLELGDSALYLCASSLRLASTDTQYFGPGTRLTVL.